Listed here is a single TCR beta chain. Its matching antigen is unknown. The length of the CDR3 is 15 residues. The trim removed 3 bases at V and 6 bases at J, leaving 5 bases unmatched. CDR1 is KGHSH, CDR2 LQKENI, per germline. This sample is part of a study of cytomegalovirus exposure and HLA in healthy donors. Across the study: The study's early data release held some 85 million unique TCRs from HLA-typed donors. Notes on the study in general: A later analysis reportedly identified an Asian-associated ancestry cluster as carrying fewer N-insertions than the approximately 620-donor mean. Clonal expansion, a later analysis showed, was greater in HLA-associated TCR beta chains than in equally common others. With DRB1 most and HLA-C fewest, TCR association rates differed between HLA loci in a later analysis.

PCR used 60 Vbeta primers and 13 Jbeta primers. TCRdb's table, derived via immunoSEQ multiplex PCR, lists solely in-frame clones and lacks some. The table includes approximately 200,000 clones, more than 65% detected once. The TCR sequence derives from a girl between 10 and 17 years old in good health and CMV-seropositive. The chain is built from TRBV18 and TRBJ1-6; 7 bases are shared with TRBD1. The sequencing input was PBMCs. This chain's CDR3 is CASSPGTVSNSPLHF. The DNA for the CDR3 is TGTGCCAGCTCACCGGGGACAGTGAGTAATTCACCCCTCCACTTT.